The following is a T cell receptor beta chain sequence with its context. Its target is unknown. These data come from a study of identifying expanded T cells in peripheral blood. Healthy donors had no documented immune events, such as infections, while sampled. Findings of the study overall: Technical replicates showed about 1.2 changed clones; around two weeks 15 to 20; four weeks 19. Clone count variance between approximately two-week samples rose with total template count.

Assay: immunoSEQ multiplex PCR; the TCRdb copy retains only in-frame clones and omits some. This sample has about 110,000 clones, with 75% to 90% found just once. The germline gives CDR1 MGHRA, CDR2 YSYEKL. This CDR3 is built from 16 residues. Trimming removed 1 base from V and 2 bases from J, with 15 bases in between. This chain links TRBV4-1 with TRBJ2-7; TRBD1 or TRBD2 may be the D gene (8 bases each). The sample taken for sequencing was blood. This receptor was identified in a person aged 18 to 70 in good health. Written as DNA, the CDR3 is TGCGCCAGCAGCCAAGTAGCGGGACAGGTCGCCTACGAGCAGTACTTC. As protein: CASSQVAGQVAYEQYF.